A single sample gave rise to the 32 T cell receptor beta chains below, sequenced in a study of T cell responses to AZD1222 COVID-19 vaccine. Assay: immunoSEQ multiplex PCR; the TCRdb copy retains only in-frame clones and omits some. This sample has around 130,000 clones, with around 90% found just once. The sample in question was peripheral blood, obtained 28 days after the second dose of the MenACWY control vaccine. The receptors shown here come from an adult who received the MenACWY meningococcal vaccine as a control.

The chain employs TRBV28 and TRBJ1-5, with 7 bases aligning to TRBD1. Germline loops: CDR1 MDHEN, CDR2 SYDVKM. V lost 8 bases, J lost 4 bases, and 11 bases stayed unmatched. This CDR3 is 15 amino acids long. CDR3: CASHGAAGGNQPQHF. CDR3 sequence (DNA): TGTGCCAGCCATGGGGCGGCAGGGGGAAATCAGCCCCAGCATTTT.

The chain uses TRBV28 and TRBJ1-5; 8 bases fit TRBD1. CDR1 is MDHEN and CDR2 is SYDVKM in the germline V gene. The length of the CDR3 is 16 residues. The ends lost 6 bases at V and 2 bases at J; junction bases unmatched: 9. The CDR3 DNA follows: TGTGCCAGCAGGCACAACAGGGGGTTTGGCAATCAGCCCCAGCATTTT. This translates into CASRHNRGFGNQPQHF.

CDR3 region: CASSKQGYTEAFF. As DNA, the CDR3 is TGTGCCAGCAGCAAGCAGGGATACACTGAAGCTTTCTTT. The chain uses TRBV3-1 (or the pseudogene TRBV3-2) and TRBJ1-1; maybe TRBD1 (5 bases). V was clipped by 5 bases and J by 3 bases, with 10 bases between them. The germline V gene has CDR1 LGHDT and CDR2 YNNKEL (reference sequence). CDR3 size: 13 residues.

As DNA, the CDR3 is TGTGCCAGTAGTACCAGGGAGCCCCGGGGTGATACGCAGTATTTT. Translated: CASSTREPRGDTQYF. This chain uses TRBV19 with TRBJ2-3; either TRBD1 or TRBD2 may supply D (5 bases each). Trimming shortened V by 4 bases and J by 6 bases, and 17 bases separated the two germline ends. This CDR3 contains 15 residues. Germline lookup yields CDR1 LNHDA and CDR2 SQIVND (reference sequence).

This rearrangement joins TRBV3-1 (or the pseudogene TRBV3-2) to TRBJ1-5, with TRBD1 as a possible D gene (5 bases). The CDR3 covers 14 residues. Germline lookup yields CDR1 LGHDT and CDR2 YNNKEL (reference sequence). V was pared by 6 bases and J by 0 bases, with 9 bases between. This chain's CDR3 is CASSRQFSNQPQHF. CDR3 sequence (DNA): TGTGCCAGCAGTCGACAGTTTAGCAATCAGCCCCAGCATTTT.

This clone appeared once. In DNA, the CDR3 is TGTGCCACCAGCATAGACAAGGGCTACGAGCAGTACTTC. It codes for CATSIDKGYEQYF. The chain employs TRBV15 and TRBJ2-7; D is ambiguous. The CDR3 runs 13 residues. V was shortened by 4 bases and J by 3 bases, with 10 bases between the two germline ends. Germline CDR1 LNHNV, CDR2 YYDKDF (reference sequence).

The chain carries TRBV5-1 and TRBJ2-1; D remains ambiguous. Germline V gives CDR1 SGHRS, CDR2 YFSETQ. The CDR3 consists of 12 residues. With 4 bases removed from V and 10 bases from J, the gap between germline ends came to 12 bases. CDR3 DNA sequence: TGCGCCAGCAGCCCAAGGACCAACGAGCAGTTCTTC. It specifies CASSPRTNEQFF. Variable domain in full (rest from reference TRBV5-1 and TRBJ2-1): KAGVTQTPRYLIKTRGQQVTLSCSPISGHRSVSWYQQTPGQGLQFLFEYFSETQRNKGNFPGRFSGRQFSNSRSEMNVSTLELGDSALYLCASSPRTNEQFFGPGTRLTVL.

The gene calls are TRBV6-1 and TRBJ1-3, with D maybe TRBD1 (5 bases). The V gene lost 1 base and the J gene lost 0 bases, with 13 bases spanning the gap. Germline CDR1 is MNHNS and CDR2 is SASEGT. This CDR3 contains 17 residues. In DNA form, the CDR3 reads TGTGCCAGCAGTGAAGTGCCCCCAGGGTCCTCTGGAAACACCATATATTTT. Translation gives CASSEVPPGSSGNTIYF.

The chain joins TRBV6-5 to TRBJ1-5; D remains unclear. Germline V CDR1 and CDR2: MNHEY, SVGAGI. V lost 0 bases and J lost 5, with 8 bases in between. This CDR3 region has 14 residues. The CDR3 sequence is CASSYSITDQPQHF. In DNA form, the CDR3 reads TGTGCCAGCAGTTACTCGATTACCGATCAGCCCCAGCATTTT.

This chain connects TRBV28 to TRBJ2-7, with 7 bases identical to TRBD2. Germline V gene lookup returns CDR1 MDHEN and CDR2 SYDVKM. The CDR3 sequence is 12 residues long. Germline trimming cut 10 bases from V and 0 bases from J; bases unmatched to any gene: 3. The CDR3 sequence is CATERGSYEQYF. The DNA for the CDR3 is TGTGCCACCGAGCGGGGCTCCTACGAGCAGTACTTC.

The genes are TRBV19 and TRBJ2-2; TRBD1 is a possible D gene (5 bases). Per germline, CDR1 LNHDA and CDR2 SQIVND (reference sequence). Between the trimmed V and J ends, which lost 7 bases and 0 bases, there was a span of 15 bases. The CDR3 is 16 residues long. The CDR3 sequence is CASTFLRTPNTGELFF. As DNA, the CDR3 is TGTGCCAGTACCTTCCTCCGGACACCGAACACCGGGGAGCTGTTTTTT.

The chain recombines TRBV2 with TRBJ1-3, with D unclear. Trimming removed 0 bases from V and 2 bases from J, with 8 bases in between. The V gene's germline CDR1 is SNHLY and CDR2 FYNNEI. The CDR3 extends over 15 amino acids. The CDR3 sequence: CASSEASTTGNTIYF. As DNA, the CDR3 is TGTGCCAGCAGTGAAGCGTCCACTACTGGAAACACCATATATTTT.

The gene calls are TRBV7-2 and TRBJ1-6, with D maybe TRBD1 (6 bases). V gave up 3 bases and J gave up 5 bases, with 11 bases separating them. The CDR3 covers 15 residues. Per germline, CDR1 SGHTA and CDR2 FQGNSA. The chain's CDR3 is CASSLGGQNNSPLHF. Written as DNA, the CDR3 is TGTGCCAGCAGCTTGGGGGGGCAGAATAATTCACCCCTCCACTTT.

This chain connects TRBV6-2 or TRBV6-3 to TRBJ2-1; the D call may be TRBD1 or TRBD2 (6 bases each). Trimming removed 6 bases at V and 7 bases at J, with 13 bases between. Germline V gene data show CDR1 as MNHEY and CDR2 as SVGEGT. The CDR3 covers 13 residues. Written as DNA, the CDR3 is TGTGCCAGCAGCCACAGGGACTGGAATGAGCAGTTCTTC. This codes for CASSHRDWNEQFF.

The J gene is TRBJ2-5, the V gene TRBV5-1; the D gene could be TRBD1 or TRBD2 (5 bases each). Germline assignment: CDR1 SGHRS and CDR2 YFSETQ. The length of the CDR3 is 15 residues. V was pared by 4 bases and J by 5 bases, with 18 bases between. The CDR3: CASSTGTPLGETQYF. The CDR3 region has the DNA TGCGCCAGCAGCACCGGGACGCCGTTGGGGGAGACCCAGTACTTC.

V gene TRBV7-6 combines with J gene TRBJ2-2; no definite D call. The CDR3 is 13 amino acids. Trimming left V 1 base short and J 4 bases short, with 4 bases between. Germline-derived CDR1 and CDR2 are SGHVS and FNYEAQ. This CDR3 is CASSLVTTGELFF. The CDR3 bases are TGTGCCAGCAGCTTAGTCACCACCGGGGAGCTGTTTTTT.

The rearrangement uses TRBV2 and TRBJ2-1; 8 nucleotides align to TRBD2. Per the germline V gene, CDR1 is SNHLY and CDR2 is FYNNEI. V dropped 7 bases and J dropped 3; count of bases not matched to a gene: 5. The CDR3 spans 14 residues. The CDR3: CASTVAGYYNEQFF. In DNA form, the CDR3 reads TGTGCCAGCACCGTAGCGGGATACTACAATGAGCAGTTCTTC.

The gene calls are TRBV6-2 or TRBV6-3 and TRBJ1-2; D call uncertain. Germline V gene lookup returns CDR1 MNHEY and CDR2 SVGEGT. V lost 5 bases and J lost 5, with 6 bases in between. This CDR3 is 11 amino acids long. DNA of the CDR3: TGTGCCAGCAGTGCCGAATATGGCTACACCTTC. As protein: CASSAEYGYTF.

This clone is a singleton in its sample. The CDR3, as DNA: TGTGCCAGTAGTCTCAGACAGGGGACTGGTTCCCTCCACTTT. Its translation is CASSLRQGTGSLHF. This chain connects TRBV19 to TRBJ1-6; 8 positions agree with TRBD1. V shed 5 bases, J shed 14 bases, and the junction held 11 bases outside the gene matches. Germline lookup yields CDR1 LNHDA and CDR2 SQIVND (reference sequence). The CDR3 sequence is 14 residues long.

This clone appeared a single time. The chain has TRBV19 and TRBJ1-1; a weak D match, TRBD1 (6 bases). Per germline, CDR1 LNHDA and CDR2 SQIVND (reference sequence). V lost 7 bases and J 4 bases, leaving 10 bases between the germline ends. The CDR3 loop spans 12 amino acids. In nucleotides, the CDR3 is TGTGCCAGTACCACAGGGTTCACTGAAGCTTTCTTT. This encodes CASTTGFTEAFF.

CDR3 region: CASSLSLWTRYEQYF. The CDR3 DNA sequence: TGTGCCAGCAGCTTAAGCCTTTGGACACGCTACGAGCAGTACTTC. The J gene is TRBJ2-7, the V gene TRBV7-2; maybe TRBD1 (5 bases). Germline V gene data show CDR1 as SGHTA and CDR2 as FQGNSA. V lost 2 bases, J lost 3 bases, and 14 bases lay in between. The CDR3 loop spans 15 amino acids.

The chain links TRBV6-2 or TRBV6-3 to TRBJ1-2; no reliable D call. V lost 2 bases to trimming and J lost 8 bases, with 9 bases between them. CDR1 is MNHEY, CDR2 SVGEGT, per germline. The CDR3 loop spans 12 amino acids. CDR3: CASSYAVQGYTF. DNA of the CDR3: TGTGCCAGCAGTTACGCAGTGCAGGGCTACACCTTC.

About this clone itself: The junction and the germline gene differ at one end; a read error may be behind it. This chain uses TRBV2 with TRBJ1-4; D perhaps matches TRBD1 (5 bases). CDR3 length: 12 amino acids. Looked up from germline, CDR1 is SNHLY and CDR2 is FYNNEI. The CDR3 DNA reads as TGTGCCAGCAGTGGGGGCAGAAAAAGAAGGCTTTTT. Translation gives CASSGGRKRRLF. The variable domain in full, with the rest retrieved from reference TRBV2 and TRBJ1-4, is EPEVTQTPSHQVTQMGQEVILRCVPISNHLYFYWYRQILGQKVEFLVSFYNNEISEKSEIFDDQFSVERPDGSNFTLKIRSTKLEDSAMYFCASSGGRKRRLFGSGTQLSVL.

V is TRBV2 and J is TRBJ1-2; 9 positions agree with TRBD1. CDR3 length: 14 residues. The trim removed 6 bases at V and 8 bases at J, leaving 10 bases unmatched. The V gene's germline CDR1 is SNHLY and CDR2 FYNNEI. The CDR3 coding sequence is TGTGCCAGCAGAGACGCTGGGACAGGGAGAGGCTACACCTTC. This encodes CASRDAGTGRGYTF.

The chain links TRBV7-9 to TRBJ1-2, with D possibly TRBD1 on 5 matching bases. The germline gives CDR1 SEHNR, CDR2 FQNEAQ (reference sequence). The V end lost 8 bases, the J end lost 2 bases, and 9 bases lay between the germline ends. This CDR3 contains 12 residues. The CDR3 reads CASFQGNYGYTF. The CDR3 DNA reads as TGTGCCAGCTTCCAGGGCAACTATGGCTACACCTTC.

This chain connects TRBV5-1 to TRBJ2-3; 8 bases fit TRBD2. The CDR3 is 17 amino acids. Trimming cost V 2 bases and J 7 bases; bases outside gene matches: 15. Germline CDR1 reads SGHRS; CDR2 reads YFSETQ. CDR3 nucleotide sequence: TGCGCCAGCAGCTTCTCCCAACTAGCGGAGCCCGGGAATACGCAGTATTTT. Its translation is CASSFSQLAEPGNTQYF.

This chain connects TRBV15 to TRBJ1-6; D remains ambiguous. V was pared by 1 base and J by 5 bases, with 9 bases between. This CDR3 has 15 amino acids. Germline lookup yields CDR1 LNHNV and CDR2 YYDKDF (reference sequence). CDR3 sequence reads: CATSRGGLNNSPLHF. The CDR3 coding sequence is TGTGCCACCAGCAGAGGGGGTCTGAATAATTCACCCCTCCACTTT.

Only one count was recorded for this clone. The chain recombines TRBV20-1 with TRBJ2-7; D is uncertain. This CDR3 has 13 residues. The V end was cut by 3 bases, the J end by 3 bases, with 12 bases between. Germline V lookup: CDR1 DFQATT, CDR2 SNEGSKA (reference sequence). The CDR3 protein is CSASSSGHYEQYV. CDR3 DNA sequence: TGCAGTGCTAGTTCTAGTGGCCACTACGAGCAGTACGTC.

The chain carries TRBV28 and TRBJ1-4; D is unclear. The CDR3 loop spans 14 amino acids. Per the germline V gene, CDR1 is MDHEN and CDR2 is SYDVKM. V lost 3 bases, J lost 8 bases, and 13 bases lay in between. The CDR3 DNA sequence: TGTGCCAGCAGTTTGGGTGGTCGGGAGGAAAAACTGTTTTTT. This sequence encodes CASSLGGREEKLFF. Full variable domain (rest looked up from reference TRBV28 and TRBJ1-4): DVKVTQSSRYLVKRTGEKVFLECVQDMDHENMFWYRQDPGLGLRLIYFSYDVKMKEKGDIPEGYSVSREKKERFSLILESASTNQTSMYLCASSLGGREEKLFFGSGTQLSVL.

The rearrangement uses TRBV15 and TRBJ2-5, with D possibly being TRBD1 or TRBD2 (6 bases each). V gave up 2 bases and J gave up 4 bases, with 26 bases separating them. Germline values: CDR1 LNHNV, CDR2 YYDKDF (reference sequence). The CDR3 is made up of 19 amino acids. DNA for the CDR3: TGTGCCACCAGCAGAAACTGGCGGGGTGGGGGGCACCCGGGAGAGACCCAGTACTTC. It codes for CATSRNWRGGGHPGETQYF.

The V and J genes are TRBV2 and TRBJ1-1; TRBD1 agrees at 8 bases. This CDR3 region has 15 residues. Per germline, CDR1 SNHLY and CDR2 FYNNEI. V lost 3 bases to trimming and J lost 9 bases; unmatched junction nucleotides: 12. Here the CDR3 DNA reads TGTGCCAGCAGTGACCCCGGACAGGGTTATCTTCAAGCTTTCTTT. Translated: CASSDPGQGYLQAFF.

The chain combines TRBV5-4 with TRBJ1-1; TRBD1 matches at 7 bases. The CDR3 runs to 17 residues. J was trimmed by 1 base and V by 4 bases; bases with no gene match: 13. CDR1 and CDR2 from the germline V gene are SGHNT and YYREEE (reference sequence). CDR3 residues: CASSRELRGGQNTEAFF. CDR3 DNA sequence: TGTGCCAGCAGCCGCGAACTTAGAGGGGGCCAGAACACTGAAGCTTTCTTT.